This T cell receptor beta chain was profiled in a study of a mutant IDH1 vaccine in newly diagnosed glioma. Study background: Patients had received radiotherapy, temozolomide, or both previously, most receiving both. Study findings and constraints: Pseudoprogression seemed unlinked to shifts in top peripheral T cell clonotypes.

Assay: immunoSEQ multiplex PCR; the TCRdb copy retains only in-frame clones and omits some. This sample has about 54,000 clones, with around four fifths found just once. The time point here: week 35, safety follow-up. Vaccinated patients received 300 ug of mutant IDH1 20-mer peptide per dose, with topical imiquimod. Trimming removed 5 bases from V and 1 base from J; junction bases left unmatched: 7. CDR1 and CDR2 (germline): MNHNS, SASEGT. This CDR3 is 15 amino acids long. About this clone: Antigen specificity is unknown.

This clonotype was obtained from a woman between 18 and 30 years old with glioma. The sequenced sample was PBMCs, obtained from a glioma patient whose treatment included an IDH1 peptide vaccine. This rearrangement joins TRBV6-1 to TRBJ1-2; TRBD1 matches 7 bases. The CDR3 DNA is TGTGCCAGCAGTCACCCGGGACAGCTTAACTATGGCTACACCTTC. Its protein is CASSHPGQLNYGYTF.